Listed here are 25 T cell receptor beta chains from one sample, sequenced in a study of T cells in localized non-small cell lung cancer. The table came from immunoSEQ multiplex PCR; TCRdb's copy has only in-frame clones and leaves some out. Of 72,000 or so clones in the sample, roughly nine tenths were seen once. The input for sequencing was peripheral blood, taken before any cancer treatment. The receptors were gathered from a male donor aged 60 or over with stage III squamous cell lung carcinoma.

The V call is TRBV15, the J call TRBJ1-1; D gene ambiguous. V dropped 3 bases and J dropped 3 bases, with 8 bases sitting between them. The germline CDR1 and CDR2 sequences are LNHNV and YYDKDF (reference sequence). The CDR3 covers 13 residues. CDR3 region: CATSSNGDTEAFF. CDR3 nucleotides: TGTGCCACCAGCAGCAACGGAGACACTGAAGCTTTCTTT.

This chain uses TRBV10-3 with TRBJ1-5; no clear D. Germline V gives CDR1 ENHRY, CDR2 SYGVKD. Trimming shortened V by 1 base and J by 5 bases, and 9 bases separated the two germline ends. The CDR3 is made up of 14 amino acids. The CDR3 spells CAISELGRDQPQHF. The CDR3 DNA reads TGTGCCATCAGTGAGTTAGGGCGGGATCAGCCCCAGCATTTT.

The chain uses TRBV5-6 and TRBJ1-2; D possibly corresponds to TRBD1 (5 bases). Germline V CDR1 and CDR2: SGHDT, YYEEEE. The V end was cut by 2 bases, the J end by 0 bases, with 11 bases between. This CDR3 is 15 amino acids long. The CDR3 region has the DNA TGTGCCAGCAGCTTACGACAGACGGCTAACTATGGCTACACCTTC. Translating it yields CASSLRQTANYGYTF.

V usage is TRBV9 and J usage is TRBJ1-1; D gene ambiguous. Trimming left V 3 bases short and J 3 bases short, with 9 bases between. The CDR3 runs to 13 residues. CDR1 and CDR2 from the germline V gene are SGDLS and YYNGEE. The CDR3 DNA reads as TGTGCCAGCAGCGCCGGAGGGCACACTGAAGCTTTCTTT. As protein: CASSAGGHTEAFF.

This clone appeared a few times. The chain links TRBV2 to TRBJ1-6; D uncertain. CDR1 is SNHLY, CDR2 FYNNEI, per germline. Trimming removed 2 bases at V and 6 bases at J, with 8 bases between. This CDR3 comprises 14 residues. CDR3 in DNA: TGTGCCAGCAGTGAACGGCTGGGTAATTCACCCCTCCACTTT. Translation: CASSERLGNSPLHF.

This chain uses TRBV6-5 with TRBJ1-6; 9 bases are a match to TRBD1. V was pared by 5 bases and J by 12 bases, with 5 bases of the junction left unmatched. CDR1 and CDR2 (germline): MNHEY, SVGAGI. The CDR3 loop spans 13 amino acids. CDR3 sequence (DNA): TGTGCCAGCAGTCGGGACAGGGAGGGACCCCTCCACTTT. Its protein product is CASSRDREGPLHF.

The chain is built from TRBV7-2 and TRBJ2-5; D perhaps matches TRBD2 (6 bases). The CDR3 sequence is 17 residues long. Germline loops: CDR1 SGHTA, CDR2 FQGNSA. Trimming cost V 1 base and J 2 bases, with 17 bases left between them. CDR3 region: CASSLGKWGEIQETQYF. The CDR3 DNA follows: TGTGCCAGCAGCTTAGGAAAGTGGGGGGAGATTCAAGAGACCCAGTACTTC.

The chain carries TRBV28 and TRBJ1-5, with D possibly being TRBD1 (5 bases). The V end was cut by 3 bases, the J end by 1 base, with 7 bases between. This CDR3 is 14 amino acids long. Germline V CDR1 and CDR2: MDHEN, SYDVKM. Here the CDR3 DNA reads TGTGCCAGCAGTTTCCCAGGGAGCAATCAGCCCCAGCATTTT. Translating it yields CASSFPGSNQPQHF.

This clone has a count of ten or more. V is TRBV28 and J is TRBJ1-1; TRBD1 aligns across 8 bases. The germline V gene encodes CDR1 MDHEN and CDR2 SYDVKM. The junction had 8 bases not matched to a gene; V was cut back by 6 bases and J by 8 bases. The CDR3 contains 13 residues. The CDR3 is CASRGQVAREAFF. The CDR3 DNA sequence: TGTGCCAGCAGGGGACAGGTGGCTCGAGAAGCTTTCTTT.

The rearrangement joins TRBV6-1 to TRBJ1-1; the D is unclear. CDR1 and CDR2 (germline): MNHNS, SASEGT. CDR3 length: 11 amino acids. V was pared by 5 bases and J by 6 bases, with 7 bases between. For the CDR3, the DNA is TGTGCCAGCAGTTTATGGGCTGAAGCTTTCTTT. Protein product: CASSLWAEAFF.

CDR3 bases: TGTGCCAGTAGTTCAGAACGAAACAGGGAGATCGACTATGGCTACACCTTC. This sequence encodes CASSSERNREIDYGYTF. The chain employs TRBV19 and TRBJ1-2, with TRBD1 as a possible D gene (6 bases). CDR3 length equals 17 residues. Trimming left V 5 bases short and J 3 bases short, with 22 bases between. Germline lookup yields CDR1 LNHDA and CDR2 SQIVND (reference sequence). Combining the CDR3 with reference TRBV19 and TRBJ1-2 gives the whole variable domain DGGITQSPKYLFRKEGQNVTLSCEQNLNHDAMYWYRQDPGQGLRLIYYSQIVNDFQKGDIAEGYSVSREKKESFPLTVTSAQKNPTAFYLCASSSERNREIDYGYTFGSGTRLTVV.

The rearrangement links TRBV28 to TRBJ1-1, with D tentatively TRBD1 (5 bases). V lost 5 bases to trimming and J lost 1 base, with 11 bases between them. CDR1 is MDHEN, CDR2 SYDVKM, per germline. The length of the CDR3 is 14 residues. CDR3 bases: TGTGCCAGCAGTCTCGTACAGGAGAACACTGAAGCTTTCTTT. It yields the protein CASSLVQENTEAFF.

This clone has only one observation. The chain is built from TRBV19 and TRBJ2-7; D tentatively reads TRBD1 or TRBD2 (6 bases each). Trimming pared 4 bases from V and 5 bases from J, leaving 18 bases between. Germline CDR1 reads LNHDA; CDR2 reads SQIVND (reference sequence). This CDR3 comprises 15 residues. CDR3 loop: CASSRGAMVEDEQYF. CDR3 nucleotides: TGTGCCAGTAGTAGGGGGGCCATGGTTGAGGACGAGCAGTACTTC.

The J gene is TRBJ1-1, the V gene TRBV5-6; D is perhaps TRBD1 (5 bases). In germline, CDR1 is SGHDT, CDR2 YYEEEE. The CDR3 is made up of 14 amino acids. V gave up 2 bases and J gave up 1 base, with 9 bases separating them. In DNA form, the CDR3 reads TGTGCCAGCAGCTTCTGGGACTCGAACACTGAAGCTTTCTTT. This encodes CASSFWDSNTEAFF.

This chain links TRBV6-1 with TRBJ1-5; D gene uncertain. Germline values: CDR1 MNHNS, CDR2 SASEGT. This CDR3 has 13 residues. Trimming took 6 bases from V and 6 from J, leaving 12 bases between them. The CDR3 sequence is CASRDNHGQPQHF. CDR3 nucleotides: TGTGCCAGCAGAGACAATCATGGTCAGCCCCAGCATTTT.

The chain employs TRBV4-2 and TRBJ1-2, with TRBD1 matching over 9 bases. Trimming cost V 2 bases and J 6 bases; bases outside gene matches: 4. Germline loops: CDR1 LGHNA, CDR2 YNFKEQ. CDR3 length: 14 amino acids. CDR3 region: CASSQPDRGHGYTF. As DNA, the CDR3 is TGTGCCAGCAGCCAACCGGACAGGGGACATGGCTACACCTTC.

The chain joins TRBV6-6 to TRBJ1-5; perhaps TRBD1 as D (6 bases). With 6 bases removed from V and 7 bases from J, the gap between germline ends came to 16 bases. Germline loops: CDR1 MNHNY, CDR2 SVGAGI (reference sequence). This CDR3 comprises 14 residues. CDR3 protein: CASRNGGPGQPQHF. DNA of the CDR3: TGTGCCAGCAGGAACGGGGGCCCGGGGCAGCCCCAGCATTTT.

The V gene is TRBV13, the J gene TRBJ1-2; 8 positions match TRBD1. V was pared by 5 bases and J by 4 bases, with 3 bases of the junction left unmatched. This CDR3 comprises 13 residues. The V gene's germline CDR1 is PRHDT and CDR2 FYEKMQ (reference sequence). In DNA form, the CDR3 reads TGTGCCAGCAGCGGCGGGACAGGCTATGGCTACACCTTC. As protein: CASSGGTGYGYTF.

This chain links TRBV29-1 with TRBJ2-2; TRBD1 might be the D (6 bases). The ends were cut back, 7 bases at V and 0 bases at J, with 15 bases in the middle. The germline V gene has CDR1 SQVTM and CDR2 ANQGSEA. The CDR3 extends over 15 amino acids. CDR3 loop: CSARAGAANTGELFF. The CDR3 nucleotides are TGCAGCGCCAGGGCAGGGGCCGCGAACACCGGGGAGCTGTTTTTT.

The chain uses TRBV5-1 and TRBJ1-1; D might be TRBD1 (6 bases). Germline assignment: CDR1 SGHRS and CDR2 YFSETQ. V dropped 4 bases and J dropped 5 bases, with 12 bases sitting between them. The length of the CDR3 is 13 residues. This CDR3 is CASSEQGGTEAFF. The CDR3 DNA follows: TGCGCCAGCAGCGAACAGGGAGGGACTGAAGCTTTCTTT.

In DNA form, the CDR3 reads TGCGCCAGCAGCCAAGGGATAGCCGAAGACGAGCAGTACTTC. This gives the protein CASSQGIAEDEQYF. The chain combines TRBV4-3 with TRBJ2-7; D is unclear. Trimming shortened V by 1 base and J by 5 bases, and 12 bases separated the two germline ends. The CDR3 covers 14 residues. Germline V lookup: CDR1 LGHNA, CDR2 YSLEER.

The CDR3 DNA reads TGTGCCAGCAGCAGACTGAATGGCTACACCTTC. Its translation is CASSRLNGYTF. V gene TRBV11-2 combines with J gene TRBJ1-2; D is undetermined. Trimming took off 5 bases at V and 6 bases at J, with 7 bases between the two ends. Germline values: CDR1 SGHAT, CDR2 FQNNGV. The CDR3 is 11 residues long.

This rearrangement joins TRBV7-9 to TRBJ2-5; 7 nucleotides align to TRBD1. This CDR3 contains 15 residues. With V trimmed by 2 bases and J by 2 bases, 5 bases remained unmatched. Per the germline V gene, CDR1 is SEHNR and CDR2 is FQNEAQ (reference sequence). The CDR3 sequence: CASSLSAGGQETQYF. DNA of the CDR3: TGTGCCAGCAGCTTAAGTGCAGGGGGACAAGAGACCCAGTACTTC.

The chain uses TRBV27 and TRBJ2-7; TRBD2 is a possible D gene (6 bases). Germline V CDR1 and CDR2: MNHEY, SMNVEV (reference sequence). Deletions cut 0 bases from V and 3 bases from J, with 15 bases between. The CDR3 totals 16 residues. The DNA of the CDR3 is TGTGCCAGCAGTTTATCGTCGCAGGGAGGTATCTACGAGCAGTACTTC. Its translation: CASSLSSQGGIYEQYF.

V gene TRBV10-2 combines with J gene TRBJ1-4; TRBD1 agrees at 9 bases. The CDR3 totals 16 residues. CDR1 and CDR2 (germline): WSHSY, SAAADI. V was pared by 4 bases and J by 7 bases, with 10 bases of the junction left unmatched. The CDR3 sequence is CASSGARTGASEKLFF. The DNA of the CDR3 is TGCGCCAGCAGTGGAGCCCGGACAGGGGCAAGTGAAAAACTGTTTTTT.